This T cell receptor (beta chain) was observed in a study of T cells after posttransplantation cyclophosphamide. General study findings and limits: After PTCy, TRB diversity resembled that of CNI/methotrexate controls. Skin or GI-infiltrating T cells shared few TRB sequences with blood. Later post-transplant blood repertoires were often dominated by donor CD8+ memory clones.

Produced via immunoSEQ multiplex PCR; TCRdb's table is partial and in-frame only. This sample comprises 20,000 to 30,000 clones, none seen once only. This clone was observed at least ten times. Its antigen is unknown. V was clipped by 8 bases and J by 4 bases; unmatched bases: 8. The V gene's germline CDR1 is LNHDA and CDR2 SQIVND (reference sequence). The length of the CDR3 is 14 residues. The chain recombines TRBV19 with TRBJ2-3, with 8 bases lining up with TRBD2. The specimen sequenced was PBMCs. This TCR came from a woman aged 45 to 65 in good health, CMV-negative, and a related stem cell transplant donor. The DNA of the CDR3 is TGTGCCAGTGATTCGGGGGGGCCCGCAGATACGCAGTATTTT. Protein product: CASDSGGPADTQYF.